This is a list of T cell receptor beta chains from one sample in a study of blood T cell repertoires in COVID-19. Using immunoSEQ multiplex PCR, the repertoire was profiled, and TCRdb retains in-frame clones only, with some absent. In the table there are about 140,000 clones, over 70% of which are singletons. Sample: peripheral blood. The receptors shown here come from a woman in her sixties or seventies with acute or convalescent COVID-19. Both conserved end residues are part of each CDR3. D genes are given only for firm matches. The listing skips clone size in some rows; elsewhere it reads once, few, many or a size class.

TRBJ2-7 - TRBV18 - TGTGCCAGCTCACCGAGTGCAGGACAGCGCTACGAGCAGTACTTC CASSPSAGQRYEQYF
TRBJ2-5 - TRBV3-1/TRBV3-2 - TGTGCCAGCAGCCAAGACATTGCTAGGGAGACCCAGTACTTC CASSQDIARETQYF
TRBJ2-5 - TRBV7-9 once TGTGCCAGCAGCTTAGGTCCGGTCGAGACCCAGTACTTC CASSLGPVETQYF
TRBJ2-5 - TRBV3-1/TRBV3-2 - TGTGCCAGCAGCCGGGGGGAGAAGACCCAGTACTTC CASSRGEKTQYF
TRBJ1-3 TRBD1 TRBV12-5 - TGTGCTAGTGGTTTGGTTCAGGGGGCGAACACCATATATTTT CASGLVQGANTIYF
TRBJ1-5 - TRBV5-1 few TGCGCCAGCAGCTTGGATCGAGTCGCGCCCCAGCATTTT CASSLDRVAPQHF
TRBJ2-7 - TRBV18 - TGTGCCAGCTCACCCTTTGGGGCGGCAACCTACGAGCAGTACTTC CASSPFGAATYEQYF
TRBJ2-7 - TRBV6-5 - TGTGCCAGCAGTTACCTGTCCCTCTACGAGCAGTACTTC CASSYLSLYEQYF
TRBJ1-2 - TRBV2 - TGTGCCAGGGATGACAGTTCTAACTATGGCTACACCTTC CARDDSSNYGYTF
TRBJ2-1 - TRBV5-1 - TGCGCCAGCAGTGGAAGCGATCTTGAGCAGTTCTTC CASSGSDLEQFF
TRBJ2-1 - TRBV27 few TGTGCCAGCAGCAGACTAGAGGGGAATGAGCAGTTCTTC CASSRLEGNEQFF
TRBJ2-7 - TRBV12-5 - TGTGCTAGTGGCCAACTACGCTACGAGCAGTACTTC CASGQLRYEQYF
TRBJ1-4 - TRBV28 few TGTGCCAGCAGTTTGCAGGGTGGTAATGAAAAACTGTTTTTT CASSLQGGNEKLFF
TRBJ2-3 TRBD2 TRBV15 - TGTGCCACCAGCTTACTAGCGGGAGGAACAGATACGCAGTATTTT CATSLLAGGTDTQYF
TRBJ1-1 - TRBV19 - TGTGCCAGTGGTTCGCAGGGGTCTCGGAACACTGAAGCTTTCTTT CASGSQGSRNTEAFF
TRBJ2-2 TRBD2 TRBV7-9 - TGTGCCAGCAGCCATGGACTAGAGAACACCGGGGAGCTGTTTTTT CASSHGLENTGELFF
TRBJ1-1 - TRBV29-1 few TGCAGCGTTGATGACGGGTTGAACACTGAAGCTTTCTTT CSVDDGLNTEAFF
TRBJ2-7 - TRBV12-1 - TGTGCCAGCACCGTGCCAAGGGGGAATATGGACGAGCAGTACTTC CASTVPRGNMDEQYF
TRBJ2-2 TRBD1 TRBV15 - TGTGCCACCAGCTTACCGGGACAGGGAGGAACCGGGGAGCTGTTTTTT CATSLPGQGGTGELFF
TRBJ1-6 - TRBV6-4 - TGTGCCAGCAGTGAAGGCGGGAAATCACCCCTCCACTTT CASSEGGKSPLHF
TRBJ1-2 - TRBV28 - TGTGCCAGCAGTTTACGGGGGGGTTATGGCTACACCTTC CASSLRGGYGYTF
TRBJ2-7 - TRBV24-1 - TGTGCCACCAGTGATTGGGTCAGGGGCGAGCAGTACTTC CATSDWVRGEQYF